The 2 T cell receptor beta chains below come from one sample, sequenced in a study of beta chain features in type 1 diabetes. The whole isolated RNA underwent reverse transcription, so sequencing captured expressed TCRB transcripts. The method was immunoSEQ multiplex PCR; TCRdb's version includes in-frame clones alone and lacks a portion of them. The sample records about 900,000 clones, roughly 16% being singletons. Sequenced material: naive CD4+ T cells from blood. These receptors came from a woman in her late teens or twenties in good health.

This clone turned up a few times. The chain joins TRBV29-1 to TRBJ2-3; 8 bases align to TRBD1. The V segment lost 6 bases and the J segment 5 bases; nucleotides outside the gene matches: 16. Germline CDR1 and CDR2: SQVTM and ANQGSEA. This CDR3 contains 16 residues. The CDR3 sequence: CSVETAWQGAGDTQYF. The CDR3 DNA reads TGCAGCGTAGAGACCGCGTGGCAGGGGGCCGGAGATACGCAGTATTTT.

The sample holds a few counts of this clone. This chain joins TRBV5-4 and TRBJ2-3, with 8 nucleotides matching TRBD2. J lost 6 bases, V lost 5 bases, and 8 bases had no gene match. Germline CDR1 SGHNT, CDR2 YYREEE (reference sequence). This CDR3 spans 14 amino acids. CDR3 in DNA: TGTGCCAGCAGTTCCAGCGGGAGTTGGGATACGCAGTATTTT. Translating it yields CASSSSGSWDTQYF.